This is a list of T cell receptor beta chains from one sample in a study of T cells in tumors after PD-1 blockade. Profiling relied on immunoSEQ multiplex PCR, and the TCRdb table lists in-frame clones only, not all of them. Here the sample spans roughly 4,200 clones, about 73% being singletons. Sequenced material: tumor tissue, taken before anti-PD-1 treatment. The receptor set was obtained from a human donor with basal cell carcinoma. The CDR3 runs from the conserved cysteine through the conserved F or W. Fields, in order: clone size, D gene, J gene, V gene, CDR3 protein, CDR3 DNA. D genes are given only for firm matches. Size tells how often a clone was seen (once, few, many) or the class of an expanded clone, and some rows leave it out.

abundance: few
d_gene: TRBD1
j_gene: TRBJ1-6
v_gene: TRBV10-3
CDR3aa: CATWDSFNSPLHF
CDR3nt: TGTGCCACCTGGGACAGTTTTAATTCACCCCTCCACTTT

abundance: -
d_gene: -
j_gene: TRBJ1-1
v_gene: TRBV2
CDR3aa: CASRGYEAFF
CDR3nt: TGTGCCAGCAGGGGATATGAAGCTTTCTTT

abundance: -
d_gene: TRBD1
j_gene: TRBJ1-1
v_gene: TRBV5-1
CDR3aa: CASSATGGRNTEAFF
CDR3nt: TGCGCCAGCAGCGCGACAGGGGGCAGGAACACTGAAGCTTTCTTT

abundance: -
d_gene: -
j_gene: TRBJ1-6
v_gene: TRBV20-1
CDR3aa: CSASLGADSPLHF
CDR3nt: TGCAGTGCTAGTTTGGGGGCTGATTCACCCCTCCACTTT

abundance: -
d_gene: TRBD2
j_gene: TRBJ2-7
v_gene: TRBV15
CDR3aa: CATSPRTSGGRGEQYF
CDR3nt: TGTGCCACCAGCCCCCGGACTAGCGGCGGTCGGGGCGAGCAGTACTTC

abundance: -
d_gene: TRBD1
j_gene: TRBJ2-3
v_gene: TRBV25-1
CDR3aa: CASSVGTGGDTQYF
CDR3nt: TGTGCCAGCAGTGTGGGGACAGGGGGAGATACGCAGTATTTT

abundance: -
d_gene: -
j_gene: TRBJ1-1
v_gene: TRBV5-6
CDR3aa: CASSSVGRNMNTEAFF
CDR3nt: TGTGCCAGCAGCTCGGTCGGTCGGAACATGAACACTGAAGCTTTCTTT

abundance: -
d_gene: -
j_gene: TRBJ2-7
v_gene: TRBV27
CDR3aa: CASSFSGLTEQYF
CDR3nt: TGTGCCAGCAGTTTTTCGGGGTTGACGGAGCAGTACTTC

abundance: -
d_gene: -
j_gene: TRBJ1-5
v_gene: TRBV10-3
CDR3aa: CAISEQGNQPQHF
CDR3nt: TGTGCCATCAGTGAACAGGGCAATCAGCCCCAGCATTTT

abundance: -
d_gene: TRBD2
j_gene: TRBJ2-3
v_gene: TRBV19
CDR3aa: CASSLRTSGGAKGDTQYF
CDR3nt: TGTGCCAGTAGTCTGAGGACTAGCGGGGGGGCGAAGGGAGATACGCAGTATTTT

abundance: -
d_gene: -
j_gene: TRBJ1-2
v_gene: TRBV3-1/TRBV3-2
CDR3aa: CASSQGISRDSNANYGYTF
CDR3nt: TGTGCCAGCAGCCAGGGGATTAGTCGGGACTCCAACGCTAACTATGGCTACACCTTC

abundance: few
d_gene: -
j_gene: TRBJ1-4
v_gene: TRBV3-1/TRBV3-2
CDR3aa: CASSQYGASDNEKLFF
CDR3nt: TGTGCCAGCAGCCAATATGGTGCCAGTGATAATGAAAAACTGTTTTTT

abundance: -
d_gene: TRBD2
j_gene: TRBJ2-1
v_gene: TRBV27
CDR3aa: CASTLGTSGVAGTRNEQFF
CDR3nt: TGTGCCAGCACCCTGGGCACTAGCGGGGTGGCGGGTACAAGGAATGAGCAGTTCTTC

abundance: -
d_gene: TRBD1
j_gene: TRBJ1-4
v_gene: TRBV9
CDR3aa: CASSFSRDRAEKLFF
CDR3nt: TGTGCCAGCAGCTTCAGCCGGGACAGGGCAGAAAAACTGTTTTTT

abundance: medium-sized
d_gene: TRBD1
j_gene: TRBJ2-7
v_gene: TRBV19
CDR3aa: CASRQRQGEAQYF
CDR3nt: TGTGCCAGTAGACAACGACAGGGAGAAGCGCAGTACTTC

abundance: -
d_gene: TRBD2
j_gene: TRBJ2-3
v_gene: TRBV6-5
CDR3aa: CASLAGGPGTDTQYF
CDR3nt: TGTGCCAGTCTAGCGGGGGGGCCGGGCACAGATACGCAGTATTTT

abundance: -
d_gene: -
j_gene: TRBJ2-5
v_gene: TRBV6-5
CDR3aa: CASSNEPRGETQYF
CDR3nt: TGTGCCAGCAGCAACGAACCACGGGGAGAGACCCAGTACTTC